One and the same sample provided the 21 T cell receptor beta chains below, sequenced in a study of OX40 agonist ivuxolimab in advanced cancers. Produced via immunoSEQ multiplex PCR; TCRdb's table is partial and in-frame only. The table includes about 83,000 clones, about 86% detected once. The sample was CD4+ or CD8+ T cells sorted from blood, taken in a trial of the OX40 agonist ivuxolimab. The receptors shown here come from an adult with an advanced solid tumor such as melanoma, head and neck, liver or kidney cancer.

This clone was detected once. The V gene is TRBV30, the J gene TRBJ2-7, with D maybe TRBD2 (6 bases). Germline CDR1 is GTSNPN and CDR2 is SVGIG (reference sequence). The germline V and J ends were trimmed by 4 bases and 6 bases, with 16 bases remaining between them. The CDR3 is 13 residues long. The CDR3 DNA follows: TGTGCCTGGAACACCGGGGAAGCGGGCGAGCAGTACTTC. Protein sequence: CAWNTGEAGEQYF.

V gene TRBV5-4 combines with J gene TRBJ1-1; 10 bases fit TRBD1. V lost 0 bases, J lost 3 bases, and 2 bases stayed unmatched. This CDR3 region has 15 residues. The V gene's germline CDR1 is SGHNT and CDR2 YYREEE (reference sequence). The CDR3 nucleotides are TGTGCCAGCAGCTTGGGAGGACAGGGGGACACTGAAGCTTTCTTT. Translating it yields CASSLGGQGDTEAFF. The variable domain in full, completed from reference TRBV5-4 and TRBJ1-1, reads ETGVTQSPTHLIKTRGQQVTLRCSSQSGHNTVSWYQQALGQGPQFIFQYYREEENGRGNFPPRFSGLQFPNYSSELNVNALELDDSALYLCASSLGGQGDTEAFFGQGTRLTVV.

The CDR3 here is CASSGSVPLTSNQPQHF. CDR3 nucleotides: TGTGCCAGCAGCGGATCGGTTCCCCTCACAAGCAATCAGCCCCAGCATTTT. V gene TRBV7-3 combines with J gene TRBJ1-5; no clear D gene. Per germline, CDR1 SGHTA and CDR2 FQGTGA. The CDR3 has 17 residues. With 5 bases removed from V and 1 base from J, the gap between germline ends came to 18 bases.

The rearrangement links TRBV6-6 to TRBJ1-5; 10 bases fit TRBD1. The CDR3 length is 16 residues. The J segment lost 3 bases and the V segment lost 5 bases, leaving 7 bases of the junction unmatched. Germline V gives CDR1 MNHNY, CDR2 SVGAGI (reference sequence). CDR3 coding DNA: TGTGCCAGCAGTCGGACAGGGGGAACGGTCAATCAGCCCCAGCATTTT. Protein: CASSRTGGTVNQPQHF.

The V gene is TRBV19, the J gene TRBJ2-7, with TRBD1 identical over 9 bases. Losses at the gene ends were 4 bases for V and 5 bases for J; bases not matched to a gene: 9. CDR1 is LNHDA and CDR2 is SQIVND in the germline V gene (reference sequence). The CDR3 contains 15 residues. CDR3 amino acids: CASSTYRGRGDEQYF. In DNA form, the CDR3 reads TGTGCCAGTAGTACCTACAGGGGGCGAGGCGACGAGCAGTACTTC.

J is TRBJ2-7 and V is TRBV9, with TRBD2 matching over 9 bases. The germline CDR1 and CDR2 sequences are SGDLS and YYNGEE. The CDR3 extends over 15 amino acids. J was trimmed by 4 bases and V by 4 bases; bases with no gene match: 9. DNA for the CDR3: TGTGCCAGCAGCCCGCGCGCGGGGGGGTGGTACGAGCAGTACTTC. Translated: CASSPRAGGWYEQYF.

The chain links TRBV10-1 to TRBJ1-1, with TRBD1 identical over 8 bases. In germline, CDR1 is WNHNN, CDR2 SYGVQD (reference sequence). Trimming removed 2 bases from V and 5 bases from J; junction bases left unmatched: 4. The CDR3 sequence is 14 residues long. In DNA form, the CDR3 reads TGCGCCAGCAGTGAGCAGGGGGCGTATACTGAAGCTTTCTTT. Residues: CASSEQGAYTEAFF.

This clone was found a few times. DNA for the CDR3: TGTGCCAGCAGCTTAATAGGGGCCGGGGAGCTGTTTTTT. This encodes CASSLIGAGELFF. The chain links TRBV7-2 to TRBJ2-2, with a weak D call TRBD1 (5 bases). The V gene's germline CDR1 is SGHTA and CDR2 FQGNSA. The CDR3 is 13 residues long. V was trimmed by 2 bases and J by 6 bases, leaving 7 bases between them.

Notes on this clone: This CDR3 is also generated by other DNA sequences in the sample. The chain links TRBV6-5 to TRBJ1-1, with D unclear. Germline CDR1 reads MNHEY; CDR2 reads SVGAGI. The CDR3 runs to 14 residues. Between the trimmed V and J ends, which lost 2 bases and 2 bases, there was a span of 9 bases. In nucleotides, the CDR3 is TGTGCCAGCAGTTACGAGCCTTTAAACACTGAAGCTTTCTTT. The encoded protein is CASSYEPLNTEAFF.

As DNA, the CDR3 is TGTGCCAGTACCCTCATGGGGCAGGAGCAGTTCTTC. Encoded protein: CASTLMGQEQFF. The chain is built from TRBV19 and TRBJ2-1, with D maybe TRBD1 (5 bases). V was pared by 7 bases and J by 10 bases, with 14 bases between. Germline CDR1 and CDR2: LNHDA and SQIVND (reference sequence). The CDR3 is 12 residues long.

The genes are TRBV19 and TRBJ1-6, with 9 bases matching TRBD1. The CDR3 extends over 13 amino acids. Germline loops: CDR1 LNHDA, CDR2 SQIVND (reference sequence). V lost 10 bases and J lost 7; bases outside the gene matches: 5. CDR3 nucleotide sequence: TGTGCCACGGCGACAGGGGGAAATTCACCCCTCCACTTT. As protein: CATATGGNSPLHF.

The CDR3 bases are TGTGCCAGCAGCGACCGGACAGGGCCCTACGATGGCTACACCTTC. Its protein is CASSDRTGPYDGYTF. V and J are TRBV9 and TRBJ1-2, with 8 bases aligning to TRBD1. CDR3 size: 15 residues. Trimming at V came to 3 bases and at J to 6 bases, leaving 10 bases not matched to a gene. CDR1 is SGDLS and CDR2 is YYNGEE in the germline V gene.

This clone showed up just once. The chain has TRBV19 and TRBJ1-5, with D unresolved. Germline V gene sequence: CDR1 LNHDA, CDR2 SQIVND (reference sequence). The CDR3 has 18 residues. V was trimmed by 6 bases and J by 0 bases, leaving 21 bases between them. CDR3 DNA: TGTGCCAGTAGCCCCCGCGCGGGTCAGGTCGGTAGCAATCAGCCCCAGCATTTT. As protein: CASSPRAGQVGSNQPQHF.

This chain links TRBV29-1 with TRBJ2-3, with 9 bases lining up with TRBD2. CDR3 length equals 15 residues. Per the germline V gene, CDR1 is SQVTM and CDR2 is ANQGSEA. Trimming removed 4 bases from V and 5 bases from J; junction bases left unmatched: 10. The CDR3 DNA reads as TGCAGCGTTGCCTTAGCGGGGGTACCTGGAGATACGCAGTATTTT. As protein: CSVALAGVPGDTQYF.

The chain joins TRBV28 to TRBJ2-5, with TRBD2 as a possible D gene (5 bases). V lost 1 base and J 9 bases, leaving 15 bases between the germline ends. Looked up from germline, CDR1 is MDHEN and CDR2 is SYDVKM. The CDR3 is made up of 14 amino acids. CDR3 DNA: TGTGCCAGCAGTTTATCGGACCGGGTCGGGGCCCAGTACTTC. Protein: CASSLSDRVGAQYF.

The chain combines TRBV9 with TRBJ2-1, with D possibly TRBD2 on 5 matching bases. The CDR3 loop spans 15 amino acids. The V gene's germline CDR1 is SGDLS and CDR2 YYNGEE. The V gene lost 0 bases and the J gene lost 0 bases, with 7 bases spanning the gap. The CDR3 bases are TGTGCCAGCAGCGTAGTTGACTACTCCTACAATGAGCAGTTCTTC. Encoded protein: CASSVVDYSYNEQFF.

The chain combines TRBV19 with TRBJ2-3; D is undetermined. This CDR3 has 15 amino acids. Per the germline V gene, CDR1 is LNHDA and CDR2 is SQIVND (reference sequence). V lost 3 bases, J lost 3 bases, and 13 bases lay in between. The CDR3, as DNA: TGTGCCAGTAGTATGGGCCCCCTCCAAACAGATACGCAGTATTTT. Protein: CASSMGPLQTDTQYF.

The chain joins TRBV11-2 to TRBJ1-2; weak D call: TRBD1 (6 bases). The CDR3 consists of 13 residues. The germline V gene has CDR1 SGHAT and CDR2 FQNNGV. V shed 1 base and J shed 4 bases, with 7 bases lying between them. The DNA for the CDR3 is TGTGCCAGCAGCTTAGTAGGGGGCTATGGCTACACCTTC. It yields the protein CASSLVGGYGYTF.

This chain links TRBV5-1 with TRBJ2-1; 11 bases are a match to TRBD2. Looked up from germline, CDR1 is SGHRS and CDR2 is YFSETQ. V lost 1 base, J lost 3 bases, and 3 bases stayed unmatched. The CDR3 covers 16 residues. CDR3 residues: CASSLLGLADYNEQFF. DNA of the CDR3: TGCGCCAGCAGCTTGCTGGGACTAGCGGACTACAATGAGCAGTTCTTC.

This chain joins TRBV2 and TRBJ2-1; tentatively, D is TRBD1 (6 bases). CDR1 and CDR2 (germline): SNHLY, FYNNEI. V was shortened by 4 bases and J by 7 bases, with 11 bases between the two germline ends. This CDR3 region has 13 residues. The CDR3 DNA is TGTGCCAGCAGTGCTTACAGGGAGAATGAGCAGTTCTTC. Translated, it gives CASSAYRENEQFF.

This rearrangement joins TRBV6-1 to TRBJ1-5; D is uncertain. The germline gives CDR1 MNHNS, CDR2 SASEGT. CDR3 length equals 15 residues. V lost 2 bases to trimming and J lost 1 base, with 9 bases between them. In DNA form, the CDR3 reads TGTGCCAGCAGTGAACCGGTCCTAAGCAATCAGCCCCAGCATTTT. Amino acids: CASSEPVLSNQPQHF.